This is a list of T cell receptor beta chains from one sample in a study of immune cell composition in non-small cell lung cancer. Using immunoSEQ multiplex PCR, the repertoire was profiled, and TCRdb retains in-frame clones only, with some absent. The table lists about 3,400 clones, about four fifths of them singletons. The sample consisted of non-adjacent lung tissue. The receptors were sampled from a human donor with non-small cell lung cancer. The CDR3 runs from the conserved cysteine through the conserved F or W. D genes are given only for firm matches. Clone size is stated in some rows and not others, as once, few, many or a class when expanded.

J: TRBJ2-5
D: TRBD1
size: .
V: TRBV7-7
DNA: TGTGCCAGCAGCTTACTGACGGCGGGGACAGGGGCTCGGGAGACCCAGTACTTC
CDR3: CASSLLTAGTGARETQYF

J: TRBJ2-1
D: TRBD2
size: .
V: TRBV6-1
DNA: TGTGCCAGCAGTGAGATCCGGGACTACCCGCCCCAAGCGTTCTTC
CDR3: CASSEIRDYPPQAFF

J: TRBJ1-5
D: .
size: few
V: TRBV6-5
DNA: TGTGCCAGCAGTTACAGGGGTGGTCAGCCCCAGCATTTT
CDR3: CASSYRGGQPQHF

J: TRBJ1-1
D: .
size: .
V: TRBV19
DNA: TGTGCCAGTAGTATAGGGTCTAGGACTGAAGCTTTCTTT
CDR3: CASSIGSRTEAFF

J: TRBJ1-3
D: .
size: .
V: TRBV6-6
DNA: TGTGCCAGCAGTTACTTATCAGCTGGAAACACCATATATTTT
CDR3: CASSYLSAGNTIYF

J: TRBJ2-1
D: TRBD2
size: .
V: TRBV6-1
DNA: TGTGCCAGCAGGAATCCGGGACTAGGGTACGATGAGCAGTTCTTC
CDR3: CASRNPGLGYDEQFF

J: TRBJ1-1
D: .
size: .
V: TRBV6-5
DNA: TGTGCCAGCAGTTACTCTGAGGTAACTGAAGCTTTCTTT
CDR3: CASSYSEVTEAFF

J: TRBJ1-1
D: .
size: .
V: TRBV7-8
DNA: TGTGCCAGCAGCTTAGAGACATTGCATGAAGCTTTCTTT
CDR3: CASSLETLHEAFF

J: TRBJ2-7
D: TRBD2
size: .
V: TRBV5-1
DNA: TGCGCCAGCAGACCAACCCCGGGACTAGCGGGAGGCGGGAGTTCCTACGAGCAGTACTTC
CDR3: CASRPTPGLAGGGSSYEQYF

J: TRBJ2-7
D: TRBD1
size: .
V: TRBV5-1
DNA: TGCGCCAGCAAACGGTCCGACAGGGTTTACGAGCAGTACTTC
CDR3: CASKRSDRVYEQYF

J: TRBJ2-1
D: TRBD2
size: .
V: TRBV28
DNA: TGTGCCAGCAGTGTGGCTAGCGGACGGGGAGAGCAGTTCTTC
CDR3: CASSVASGRGEQFF

J: TRBJ2-3
D: .
size: few
V: TRBV19
DNA: TGTGCCAGTACCTCCGTTTATACGCAGTATTTT
CDR3: CASTSVYTQYF

J: TRBJ1-1
D: .
size: .
V: TRBV19
DNA: TGTGCCAGTAGTATGGAGGGTCGGAGGACTGAAGCTTTCTTT
CDR3: CASSMEGRRTEAFF

J: TRBJ1-1
D: .
size: .
V: TRBV28
DNA: TGTGCCAGCGGCCGGGGGGGGAGGAACACTGAAGCTTTCTTT
CDR3: CASGRGGRNTEAFF

J: TRBJ2-7
D: TRBD1
size: once
V: TRBV6-5
DNA: TGTGCCAGCAGTCCGGACAGGGGATACCACGAGCAGTACTTC
CDR3: CASSPDRGYHEQYF

J: TRBJ1-2
D: TRBD1
size: .
V: TRBV6-5
DNA: TGTGCCAGCAGTTCTCAGGGGGGAGGAGCGCTCTATGGCTACACCTTC
CDR3: CASSSQGGGALYGYTF

J: TRBJ2-5
D: TRBD2
size: .
V: TRBV28
DNA: TGTGCCAGCAGTTCGACTAGCGGGACTCCATTGGGAGAGACCCAGTACTTC
CDR3: CASSSTSGTPLGETQYF

J: TRBJ2-5
D: .
size: .
V: TRBV2
DNA: TGTGCCAGCAAAGGGGATCAAGAGACCCAGTACTTC
CDR3: CASKGDQETQYF

J: TRBJ2-7
D: TRBD1
size: .
V: TRBV28
DNA: TGTGCCAGCAGTTTGACAGGGGCTTACGAGCAGTACTTC
CDR3: CASSLTGAYEQYF

J: TRBJ1-5
D: .
size: .
V: TRBV19
DNA: TGTGCCAGTAGTATACACGGGAGGGATCAGCCCCAGCATTTT
CDR3: CASSIHGRDQPQHF

J: TRBJ2-5
D: .
size: once
V: TRBV7-2
DNA: TGTGCCAGCAGCTTAGTGGGGGGTGAAGAGACCCAGTACTTC
CDR3: CASSLVGGEETQYF

J: TRBJ2-5
D: .
size: .
V: TRBV25-1
DNA: TGTGCCAGCAGTGAACGGGACAAAAGTCAAGAGACCCAGTACTTC
CDR3: CASSERDKSQETQYF

J: TRBJ1-2
D: TRBD1
size: .
V: TRBV19
DNA: TGTGCCAGTAGAGGAGAGGGGGCTGGCTATGGCTACACCTTC
CDR3: CASRGEGAGYGYTF

J: TRBJ2-6
D: TRBD1
size: .
V: TRBV27
DNA: TGTGCCAGCAGTTCCTACTCCGGGACAGTTTCTGGGGCCAACGTCCTGACTTTC
CDR3: CASSSYSGTVSGANVLTF

J: TRBJ2-1
D: TRBD2
size: .
V: TRBV19
DNA: TGTGCCAGTAGTCGGCTAGCGGGGGCGGAAACCTACAATGAGCAGTTCTTC
CDR3: CASSRLAGAETYNEQFF

J: TRBJ1-2
D: .
size: .
V: TRBV28
DNA: TGTGCCAGCAGTCTTAACAGGCAAACCTATGGCTACACCTTC
CDR3: CASSLNRQTYGYTF

J: TRBJ1-4
D: TRBD1
size: .
V: TRBV6-5
DNA: TGTGCCAGCAAGAGCAGGGGGCAGACTAATGAAAAACTGTTTTTT
CDR3: CASKSRGQTNEKLFF

J: TRBJ2-7
D: TRBD1
size: .
V: TRBV5-1
DNA: TGCGCCAGCAGCTTGCGGGGACAGGGGTTCCACGAGCAGTACTTC
CDR3: CASSLRGQGFHEQYF

J: TRBJ2-3
D: TRBD2
size: .
V: TRBV19
DNA: TGTGCCAGTAGTATAGCGGGAGGAACAGATACGCAGTATTTT
CDR3: CASSIAGGTDTQYF

J: TRBJ1-3
D: TRBD1
size: .
V: TRBV29-1
DNA: TGCAGCGTTGGTCAGGGGGATGGAAACACCATATATTTT
CDR3: CSVGQGDGNTIYF

J: TRBJ2-2
D: .
size: .
V: TRBV7-6
DNA: TGTGCCAGCAGCTCCTCACTGACTGGTTTAGGGGAGCTGTTTTTT
CDR3: CASSSSLTGLGELFF

J: TRBJ2-7
D: TRBD2
size: .
V: TRBV5-1
DNA: TGCGCCAGCAGCCCGTTATCCAGCGGGAGCTCCTACGAGCAGTACTTC
CDR3: CASSPLSSGSSYEQYF

J: TRBJ2-4
D: .
size: .
V: TRBV5-5
DNA: TGTGCCAGCAGCCTGACTGGGAACCGGGACACTTACAAAAACATTCAGTACTTC
CDR3: CASSLTGNRDTYKNIQYF

J: TRBJ1-2
D: .
size: .
V: TRBV6-1
DNA: TGTGCCAGTTCATTTGCCGGAGAGGGATATTATGGCTACACCTTC
CDR3: CASSFAGEGYYGYTF

J: TRBJ2-3
D: .
size: .
V: TRBV30
DNA: TGTGCCTGGAGGGTTACTACAGATACGCAGTATTTT
CDR3: CAWRVTTDTQYF

J: TRBJ2-2
D: TRBD2
size: .
V: TRBV27
DNA: TGTGCCAGCACCGGGACTACCCACACCGGGGAGCTGTTTTTT
CDR3: CASTGTTHTGELFF

J: TRBJ2-5
D: TRBD2
size: .
V: TRBV30
DNA: TGTGCCTGGACACAAGCGGGAGTGGGAGAGACCCAGTACTTC
CDR3: CAWTQAGVGETQYF

J: TRBJ1-5
D: .
size: .
V: TRBV10-3
DNA: TGTGCCATCACCTCGGACATCGATAGCAATCAGCCCCAGCATTTT
CDR3: CAITSDIDSNQPQHF

J: TRBJ2-1
D: .
size: .
V: TRBV18
DNA: TGTGCCAGCTCTTACGACAGTTCCCGCAGCAATGAGCAGTTCTTC
CDR3: CASSYDSSRSNEQFF

J: TRBJ2-3
D: .
size: .
V: TRBV28
DNA: TGTGCCAGCCATGACTCCACAGATACGCAGTATTTT
CDR3: CASHDSTDTQYF